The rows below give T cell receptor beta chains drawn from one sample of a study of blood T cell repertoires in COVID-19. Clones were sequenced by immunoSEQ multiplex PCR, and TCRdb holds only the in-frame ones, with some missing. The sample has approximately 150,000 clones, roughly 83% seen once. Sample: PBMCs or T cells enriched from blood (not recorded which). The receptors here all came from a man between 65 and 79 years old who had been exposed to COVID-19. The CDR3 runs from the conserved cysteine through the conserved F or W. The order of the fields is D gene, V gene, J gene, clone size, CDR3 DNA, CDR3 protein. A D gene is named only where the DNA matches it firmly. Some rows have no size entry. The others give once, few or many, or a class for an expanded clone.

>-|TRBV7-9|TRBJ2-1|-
TGTGCCAGCAGCTTAGTAACAGGGAGCAATGAGCAGTTCTTC
CASSLVTGSNEQFF
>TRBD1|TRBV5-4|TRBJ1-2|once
TGTGCCAGCAGCTTGGGGGCCAGGGGGCCGGTGGGCTATGGCTACACCTTC
CASSLGARGPVGYGYTF
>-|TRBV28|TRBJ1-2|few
TGTGCCAGCAGTCTAGTGGGCGGGGGCTATGGCTACACCTTC
CASSLVGGGYGYTF
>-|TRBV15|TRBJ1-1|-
TGTGCCACCAGCAGAGATCCAGGGAGGGGAGGGGCTGAAGCTTTCTTT
CATSRDPGRGGAEAFF
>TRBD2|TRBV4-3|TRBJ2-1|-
TGCGCCAGCAGAGGAGCGGGGGCGAGCTCCTACAATGAGCAGTTCTTC
CASRGAGASSYNEQFF
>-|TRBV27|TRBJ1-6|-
TGTGCCAGCAGTCCCTCCAGGGCTTACTATAATTCACCCCTCCACTTT
CASSPSRAYYNSPLHF
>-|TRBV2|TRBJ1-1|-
TGTGCCAGCACCCCAGGGGAAATCGCTGAAGCTTTCTTT
CASTPGEIAEAFF
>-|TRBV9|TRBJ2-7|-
TGTGCCAGCAGCGTAGCACTGGGAGCCTCCTACGAGCAGTACTTC
CASSVALGASYEQYF
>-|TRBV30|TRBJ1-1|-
TGTGTCACCCAGAGGACTGAAGCTTTCTTT
CVTQRTEAFF
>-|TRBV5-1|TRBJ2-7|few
TGCGCCAGCAGCGCGCAACAGGGCGACGAGCAGTACTTC
CASSAQQGDEQYF
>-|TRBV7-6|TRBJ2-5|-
TGTGCCAGCAGCTTAGGGACTATGTGGGGAGAGACCCAGTACTTC
CASSLGTMWGETQYF
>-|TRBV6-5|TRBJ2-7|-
TGTGCCAGCAGCACCGGGAGTTTCTACGAGCAGTACTTC
CASSTGSFYEQYF
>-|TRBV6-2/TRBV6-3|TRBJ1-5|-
TGTGCCAGCAGTTACTCGAAACTGCCCCAGCATTTT
CASSYSKLPQHF
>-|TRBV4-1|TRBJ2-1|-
TGCGCCAGCAGCCAAGATTCCGGGAGTCGGCAGTTCTTC
CASSQDSGSRQFF
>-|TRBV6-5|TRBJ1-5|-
TGTGCCAGCAGTTACTCGCACGGTGCCCCTAATCAGCCCCAGCATTTT
CASSYSHGAPNQPQHF
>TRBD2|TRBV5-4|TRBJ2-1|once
TGTGCCAGCAGCCCTAACAGCGGGAGGCACAATGAGCAGTTCTTC
CASSPNSGRHNEQFF
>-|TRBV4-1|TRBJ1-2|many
TGCGCCAGCAGCCAATTAAACGGAGTCTATGGCTACACCTTC
CASSQLNGVYGYTF